The 21 T cell receptor beta chains below all came from one sample that was sequenced in a study of STAT3 mutations in large granular lymphocyte leukemia (dated by TCRdb to the late 2010s). Paper-wide results and their limitations: Every T-LGLL patient showed at least one immunodominant TCRbeta clonotype, and about half showed multiple immunodominant subclonotypes.

Libraries were made using the immunoSEQ multiplex PCR assay. Imported from immuneACCESS, the table was reduced by TCRdb to in-frame sequences with V and J called. These copies leave out some clones; in studies compared against another copy, an unresolved V gene accounts for under half, and the cause of the remainder is not known. This sample has about 3,300 clones in its table, and about 40% of those were observed once. The ten largest clones take up about 60% of the sample. Their cognate antigens are unknown. The source material was peripheral blood mononuclear cells. Receptors were obtained from a man aged 50 or older with T-cell large granular lymphocyte leukemia. Some clones in this sample may be carry-over from other donors' samples. The age is the age at diagnosis.

The J gene is TRBJ2-5, the V gene TRBV5-1; maybe TRBD1 (6 bases). Trimming stripped 5 bases from V and 7 bases from J, with 15 bases between. The V gene's germline CDR1 is SGHRS and CDR2 YFSETQ. The CDR3 is 13 amino acids. CDR3 coding DNA: TGCGCCAGCAGTGAGACAGGAGTCACGACCCAGTACTTC. Its translation is CASSETGVTTQYF.

Only a few counts were recorded for this clone. CDR3 coding DNA: TGTGCCAGCAGCCCGACAGCACCCTACGAGCAGTACTTC. As protein: CASSPTAPYEQYF. The rearrangement joins TRBV14 to TRBJ2-7, with D tentatively TRBD1 (5 bases). V shed 4 bases and J shed 2 bases, with 9 bases lying between them. The CDR3 runs to 13 residues. CDR1 and CDR2 from the germline V gene are SGHDN and FVKESK.

This clone was detected many times. Here the CDR3 DNA reads TGCGCCAGCAGCCAACTAGACAGGGGAAAATACGAGCAGTACTTC. Its protein product is CASSQLDRGKYEQYF. The J gene is TRBJ2-7, the V gene TRBV4-1; 8 bases map to TRBD1. Germline V gene lookup returns CDR1 MGHRA and CDR2 YSYEKL. The V segment lost 2 bases and the J segment 4 bases; nucleotides outside the gene matches: 7. This CDR3 is built from 15 residues.

The chain uses TRBV25-1 and TRBJ2-3; 12 bases line up with TRBD2. Per the germline V gene, CDR1 is MGHDK and CDR2 is SYGVNS. The CDR3 loop spans 17 amino acids. Germline trimming cut 5 bases from V and 1 base from J; bases unmatched to any gene: 7. CDR3 bases: TGTGCCAGCAGTTTCCGGACTAGCGGGAATGGCACAGATACGCAGTATTTT. It is translated as CASSFRTSGNGTDTQYF. Looking up the rest from reference TRBV25-1 and TRBJ2-3 gives the full variable domain: EADIYQTPRYLVIGTGKKITLECSQTMGHDKMYWYQQDPGMELHLIHYSYGVNSTEKGDLSSESTVSRIRTEHFPLTLESARPSHTSQYLCASSFRTSGNGTDTQYFGPGTRLTVL.

This clone is labeled as medium-sized. J is TRBJ2-7 and V is TRBV11-2; 13 nucleotides align to TRBD2. Germline CDR1 SGHAT, CDR2 FQNNGV. The CDR3 consists of 15 residues. Germline trimming cut 5 bases from V and 6 bases from J; bases unmatched to any gene: 7. The CDR3 protein is CASSLRTSGSLEQYF. The CDR3 DNA reads TGTGCCAGCAGCCTAAGGACTAGCGGGAGTCTCGAGCAGTACTTC.

The chain employs TRBV28 and TRBJ1-5, with unresolved D. The ends were cut back, 2 bases at V and 1 base at J, with 9 bases in the middle. Germline CDR1 is MDHEN and CDR2 is SYDVKM. The CDR3 is 15 amino acids. The CDR3: CASSLGQASNQPQHF. Written as DNA, the CDR3 is TGTGCCAGCAGTTTAGGCCAGGCCAGCAATCAGCCCCAGCATTTT.

This clone has more than one count but fewer than ten. The chain has TRBV5-4 and TRBJ2-7; the match to TRBD1 covers 8 bases. Per the germline V gene, CDR1 is SGHNT and CDR2 is YYREEE (reference sequence). CDR3 length equals 13 residues. The ends lost 4 bases at V and 2 bases at J; junction bases unmatched: 2. The CDR3 DNA follows: TGTGCCAGCAGCCTGGACAGGGCCTACGAGCAGTACTTC. Translating gives CASSLDRAYEQYF.

The chain combines TRBV7-3 with TRBJ2-1; TRBD1 is a possible D gene (6 bases). The CDR3 has 15 residues. Germline lookup yields CDR1 SGHTA and CDR2 FQGTGA. Trimming removed 5 bases at V and 0 bases at J, with 11 bases between. CDR3 nucleotide sequence: TGTGCCAGCAGCCCCGGGACATTCTCCTACAATGAGCAGTTCTTC. It is translated as CASSPGTFSYNEQFF.

This rearrangement joins TRBV29-1 to TRBJ2-5; D is ambiguous. The V gene's germline CDR1 is SQVTM and CDR2 ANQGSEA. The CDR3 length is 13 residues. V was trimmed by 0 bases and J by 5 bases, leaving 10 bases between them. CDR3 residues: CSVEDLGMETQYF. For the CDR3, the DNA is TGCAGCGTTGAAGATCTGGGGATGGAGACCCAGTACTTC.

This clone was observed once. V gene TRBV14 combines with J gene TRBJ2-7; D is ambiguous. Germline values: CDR1 SGHDN, CDR2 FVKESK. Trimming took off 0 bases at V and 3 bases at J, with 6 bases between the two ends. CDR3 length: 13 residues. CDR3 residues: CASSQDQFYEQYF. The CDR3 DNA follows: TGTGCCAGCAGCCAAGATCAATTCTACGAGCAGTACTTC.

CDR3 nucleotide sequence: TGTGCCAGCAGTGATCAGGGGGCCTCCCCTCAAGTCTACGAGCAGTACTTC. It codes for CASSDQGASPQVYEQYF. The chain employs TRBV25-1 and TRBJ2-7; 8 bases agree with TRBD1. With 3 bases clipped from V and 3 bases from J, the junction kept 13 bases outside the gene matches. From germline, CDR1 is MGHDK and CDR2 SYGVNS. The CDR3 consists of 17 residues.

The CDR3 protein is CASSYSMGATNSPLHF. The CDR3 nucleotides are TGTGCCAGCAGTTACTCGATGGGGGCGACTAATTCACCCCTCCACTTT. The J gene is TRBJ1-6, the V gene TRBV6-6; perhaps TRBD1 as D (6 bases). The CDR3 covers 16 residues. Germline values: CDR1 MNHNY, CDR2 SVGAGI (reference sequence). Trimming shortened V by 0 bases and J by 6 bases, and 12 bases separated the two germline ends.

The V gene is TRBV4-1, the J gene TRBJ2-7; D not certain. V was cut by 1 base and J by 0 bases, with 7 bases left in between. Per the germline V gene, CDR1 is MGHRA and CDR2 is YSYEKL. The CDR3 runs to 14 residues. The CDR3 protein is CASSQASSSYEQYF. The DNA for the CDR3 is TGCGCCAGCAGCCAAGCCTCTAGCTCCTACGAGCAGTACTTC.

The gene calls are TRBV13 and TRBJ1-2, with 8 bases aligning to TRBD1. V was clipped by 5 bases and J by 1 base; unmatched bases: 6. From germline, CDR1 is PRHDT and CDR2 FYEKMQ (reference sequence). The CDR3 consists of 15 residues. The CDR3 coding sequence is TGTGCCAGCAGCCCATCAGGGGGCCTTAACTATGGCTACACCTTC. It translates to CASSPSGGLNYGYTF.

By proportion, this clone is medium-sized. The J gene is TRBJ1-2, the V gene TRBV6-1; maybe TRBD1 (5 bases). The V end was cut by 5 bases, the J end by 4 bases, with 17 bases between. The CDR3 contains 15 residues. Germline V CDR1 and CDR2: MNHNS, SASEGT. CDR3 sequence: CASSQSTGTVYGYTF. CDR3 coding DNA: TGTGCCAGCAGTCAATCGACCGGGACGGTCTATGGCTACACCTTC.

The CDR3 DNA sequence: TGTGCCAGCTCACCAGTTCCGGGGGATGGCTACACCTTC. It yields the protein CASSPVPGDGYTF. The V and J genes are TRBV18 and TRBJ1-2; D is perhaps TRBD1 (5 bases). Germline V gene data show CDR1 as KGHSH and CDR2 as LQKENI. This CDR3 is 13 amino acids long. The V end lost 2 bases, the J end lost 6 bases, and 10 bases lay between the germline ends. Looking up the rest from reference TRBV18 and TRBJ1-2 gives the full variable domain: NAGVMQNPRHLVRRRGQEARLRCSPMKGHSHVYWYRQLPEEGLKFMVYLQKENIIDESGMPKERFSAEFPKEGPSILRIQQVVRGDSAAYFCASSPVPGDGYTFGSGTRLTVV.

Within the sample, this clone is medium-sized. CDR3: CASSHRGSADTEAFF. Here the CDR3 DNA reads TGTGCCAGCAGCCACAGGGGCTCGGCTGACACTGAAGCTTTCTTT. The rearrangement joins TRBV13 to TRBJ1-1; the match to TRBD1 covers 7 bases. Germline lookup yields CDR1 PRHDT and CDR2 FYEKMQ (reference sequence). The V and J ends lost 5 bases and 3 bases, in that order; junction bases with no gene match: 9. The length of the CDR3 is 15 residues.

V usage is TRBV5-4 and J usage is TRBJ2-7, with D maybe TRBD2 (6 bases). The CDR3 contains 14 residues. Germline V CDR1 and CDR2: SGHNT, YYREEE (reference sequence). V was shortened by 4 bases and J by 6 bases, with 17 bases between the two germline ends. CDR3 nucleotide sequence: TGTGCCAGCAGCAGTCTAGCGAGACCCTCCGAGCAGTACTTC. Translating it yields CASSSLARPSEQYF.

This clone is medium-sized within its sample. The CDR3 nucleotides are TGTGCCAGCAGTTTCACGGACCTTAACACTGAAGCTTTCTTT. Amino acid sequence: CASSFTDLNTEAFF. The chain combines TRBV27 with TRBJ1-1; no reliable D call. Germline CDR1 reads MNHEY; CDR2 reads SMNVEV (reference sequence). The CDR3 has 14 amino acids. V was clipped by 3 bases and J by 2 bases, with 10 bases between them.

The chain couples TRBV6-6 to TRBJ1-5; weak D call: TRBD1 (5 bases). CDR1 is MNHNY, CDR2 SVGAGI, per germline (reference sequence). CDR3 length: 13 amino acids. V shed 6 bases and J shed 3 bases, with 9 bases lying between them. The CDR3 protein is CASRGGYNQPQHF. The CDR3 coding sequence is TGTGCCAGCAGGGGGGGTTACAATCAGCCCCAGCATTTT.

The chain combines TRBV5-1 with TRBJ2-1; TRBD2 matches 10 bases. The J segment lost 3 bases and the V segment lost 3 bases, leaving 6 bases of the junction unmatched. The CDR3 contains 16 residues. Germline CDR1 and CDR2: SGHRS and YFSETQ. CDR3 DNA: TGCGCCAGCAGCTCGGGGGCTAGCGGGGGCTACAATGAGCAGTTCTTC. This gives the protein CASSSGASGGYNEQFF.